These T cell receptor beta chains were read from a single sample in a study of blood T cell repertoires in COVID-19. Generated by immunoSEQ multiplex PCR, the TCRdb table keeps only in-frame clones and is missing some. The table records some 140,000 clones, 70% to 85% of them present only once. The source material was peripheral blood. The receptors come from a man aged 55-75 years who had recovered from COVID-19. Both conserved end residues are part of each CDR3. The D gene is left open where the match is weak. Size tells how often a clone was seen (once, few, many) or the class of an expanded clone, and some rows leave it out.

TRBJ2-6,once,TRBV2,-,TGTGCCAGCAGTGTTAACCGTCAGTTCCTCACTTTC,CASSVNRQFLTF
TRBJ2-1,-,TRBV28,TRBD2,TGTGCCAGCAGTTTAAGAGCGGGAGGGAGGAATGAGCAGTTCTTC,CASSLRAGGRNEQFF
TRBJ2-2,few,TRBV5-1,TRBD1,TGCGCCAGCAGCCGACAGGGGGCAACCGGGGAGCTGTTTTTT,CASSRQGATGELFF
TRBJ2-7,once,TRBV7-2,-,TGTGCCAGCAGCTTGGGCCCGGCGGGGTCCTACGAGCAGTACTTC,CASSLGPAGSYEQYF
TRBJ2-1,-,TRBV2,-,TGTGCCAGCAGTGAAATGTTCGGGAACAATGAGCAGTTCTTC,CASSEMFGNNEQFF
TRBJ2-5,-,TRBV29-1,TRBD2,TGCAGCGTGGAACATCCAGCGGGAGGGCCGGGTGAGACCCAGTACTTC,CSVEHPAGGPGETQYF
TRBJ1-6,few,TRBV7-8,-,TGTGCCAGCAGCTTAGGGCAGGCCTATAATTCACCCCTCCACTTT,CASSLGQAYNSPLHF
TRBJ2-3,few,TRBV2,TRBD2,TGTGCCAGCACCTTTCTAGCGGGGGGTACAGATACGCAGTATTTT,CASTFLAGGTDTQYF
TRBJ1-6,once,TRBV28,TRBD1,TGTGCCAGCCACCCGGGACAGTCTTATTCACCCCTCCACTTT,CASHPGQSYSPLHF
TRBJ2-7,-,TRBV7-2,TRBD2,TGTGCCAGCAGCTTGAGTCCCGGGACTAGCGGGGTCGAGCAGTACTTC,CASSLSPGTSGVEQYF
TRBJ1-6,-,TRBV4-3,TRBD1,TGCGCCAGCAGCCAAGATCGACAGGGTAATTCACCCCTCCACTTT,CASSQDRQGNSPLHF
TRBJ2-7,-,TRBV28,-,TGTGCCAGCAGTCCCTACTCGGACAGCTCCTACGAGCAGTACTTC,CASSPYSDSSYEQYF
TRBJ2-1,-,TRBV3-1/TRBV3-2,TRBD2,TGTGCCAGCAGCCCGCTAGCGGGAAGGATATACAATGAGCAGTTCTTC,CASSPLAGRIYNEQFF
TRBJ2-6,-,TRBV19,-,TGTGCCAGTAGTAACCGTGGGCAGGAATGGTTCTCTGGGGCCAACGTCCTGACTTTC,CASSNRGQEWFSGANVLTF
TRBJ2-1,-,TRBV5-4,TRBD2,TGTGCCAGCAGGCGGGCAGCGGGGGGGCTGGTTGAGCAGTTCTTC,CASRRAAGGLVEQFF
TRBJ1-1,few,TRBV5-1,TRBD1,TGCGCCAGCAGCCTTACAGGGGGCAACACTGAAGCTTTCTTT,CASSLTGGNTEAFF
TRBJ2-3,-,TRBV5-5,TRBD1,TGTGCCAGCAGCTTGGAGGGACAGAATACGCAGTATTTT,CASSLEGQNTQYF
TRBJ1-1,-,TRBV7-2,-,TGTGCCAGCAGCCTCCGACTGGGAGGGAGCACTGAAGCTTTCTTT,CASSLRLGGSTEAFF
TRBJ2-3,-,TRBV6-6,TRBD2,TGTGCCAGCAGTCGGACTAGCGGGGGGATTAGTTCTAGCACAGATACGCAGTATTTT,CASSRTSGGISSSTDTQYF
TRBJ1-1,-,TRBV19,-,TGTGCCAGTAGTATAATCGGGGACACTGAAGCTTTCTTT,CASSIIGDTEAFF
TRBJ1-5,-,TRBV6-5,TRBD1,TGTGCCAGCAGACAGGGGACGGGAAATCAGCCCCAGCATTTT,CASRQGTGNQPQHF
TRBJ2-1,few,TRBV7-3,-,TGTGCCAGCAGCTTAGAGGCGGGGGCCCCCGATGAGCAGTTCTTC,CASSLEAGAPDEQFF
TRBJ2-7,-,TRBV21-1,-,TGTGCCAGCAGCAAAGCCACTCCCCGACAGGGCAAAGGGTATTACGAGCAGTACTTC,CASSKATPRQGKGYYEQYF
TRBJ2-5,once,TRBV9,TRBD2,TGTGCCAGCAGCCCCTCCTGGTTCGGGGGGGGGAACCAAGAGACCCAGTACTTC,CASSPSWFGGGNQETQYF
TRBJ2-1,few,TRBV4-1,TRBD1,TGCGCCAGCAGCCAGGCCTCGACAGGGGCGAGTGAGCAGTTCTTC,CASSQASTGASEQFF
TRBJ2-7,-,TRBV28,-,TGTGCCAGCTCCGGACACCCCTACGAGCAGTACTTC,CASSGHPYEQYF
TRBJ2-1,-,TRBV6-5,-,TGTGCCAGCAGGGGGGGTGGGGGCAATGAGCAGTTCTTC,CASRGGGGNEQFF
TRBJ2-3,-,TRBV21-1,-,TGTGCCAGCCCCCCAAGGGGTCGTAGCGGGGGAGGGGGAGATACGCAGTATTTT,CASPPRGRSGGGGDTQYF
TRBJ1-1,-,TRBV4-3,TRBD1,TGCGCCAGCAGCCACGCGACAGGGAGGCTAACCGAAGCTTTCTTT,CASSHATGRLTEAFF
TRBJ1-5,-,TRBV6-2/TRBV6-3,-,TGTGCCAGCAGTCTCGACAGGACCGGTCAGCCCCAGCATTTT,CASSLDRTGQPQHF
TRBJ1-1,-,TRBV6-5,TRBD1,TGTGCCAGCAGACGACTAGGGGACAGGGGTTCCGCTTTCTTT,CASRRLGDRGSAFF
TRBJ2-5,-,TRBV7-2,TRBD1,TGTGCCAGCAGCTTAGGAGGGGGCGCGAAGACCCAGTACTTC,CASSLGGGAKTQYF
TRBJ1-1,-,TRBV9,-,TGTGCCAGCGCGCAGGGGATGGGGACTGAAGCTTTCTTT,CASAQGMGTEAFF
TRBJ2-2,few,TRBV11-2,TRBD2,TGTGCCAGCACCCAGTCGGGGGGTCAAGGGGAGCTGTTTTTT,CASTQSGGQGELFF
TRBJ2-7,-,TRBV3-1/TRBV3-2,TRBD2,TGTGCCAGCAGCCTTGGGACTAGCGGGAGGTACGAGCAGTACTTC,CASSLGTSGRYEQYF
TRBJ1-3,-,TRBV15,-,TGTGCCACCAGCAGTGAGAGGGATCCGTCGGGAAACACCATATATTTT,CATSSERDPSGNTIYF
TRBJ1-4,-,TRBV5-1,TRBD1,TGCGCCAGCAGCTTAGGGACAGCTAATGAAAAACTGTTTTTT,CASSLGTANEKLFF
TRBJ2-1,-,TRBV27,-,TGTGCCAGCACCTCCACCAGGGATTACCGGGAGCAGTTCTTC,CASTSTRDYREQFF
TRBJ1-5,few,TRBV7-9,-,TGTGCCAGCAGCTGGGGGGAGGCTGGCAATCAGCCCCAGCATTTT,CASSWGEAGNQPQHF
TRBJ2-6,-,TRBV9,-,TGTGCCAGCAGCGTAGGGACTGGACCCTCTGGGGCCAACGTCCTGACTTTC,CASSVGTGPSGANVLTF
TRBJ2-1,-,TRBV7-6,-,TGTGCCAGCAGCTCCGGCTCCGGGGGGCACTACAATGAGCAGTTCTTC,CASSSGSGGHYNEQFF
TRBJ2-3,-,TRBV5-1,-,TGCGCCAGCAGCTTGGCGGCTAGCCTAGATACGCAGTATTTT,CASSLAASLDTQYF
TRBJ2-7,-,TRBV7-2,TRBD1,TGTGCCAGCAGCTTAGGACAGGGTCACGGCGAGCAGTACTTC,CASSLGQGHGEQYF
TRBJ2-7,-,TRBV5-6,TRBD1,TGTGCCAGCAGTGTTGGACAGGACGTCACCTACGAGCAGTACTTC,CASSVGQDVTYEQYF
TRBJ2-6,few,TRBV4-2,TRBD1,TGTGCCAGCAGCCAAGGGGACAGGGGAGCTGGGGCCAACGTCCTGACTTTC,CASSQGDRGAGANVLTF
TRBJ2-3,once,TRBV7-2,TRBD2,TGTGCCAGCAGCTTATTGGGCGGGAGTACAGATACGCAGTATTTT,CASSLLGGSTDTQYF
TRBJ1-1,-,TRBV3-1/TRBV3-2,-,TGTGCCAGCAGCCAGGAGGGCTACATGAACACTGAAGCTTTCTTT,CASSQEGYMNTEAFF
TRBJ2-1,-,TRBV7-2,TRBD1,TGTGCCAGCAGTTTTGCAGGGGGCAGGGGTGAGCAGTTCTTC,CASSFAGGRGEQFF
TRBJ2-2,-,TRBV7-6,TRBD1,TGTGCCAGCAGCCCGGGACAGGGGGAGGGGGAGCTGTTTTTT,CASSPGQGEGELFF
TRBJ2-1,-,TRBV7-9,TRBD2,TGTGCCAGCAGCTTAGAGGGACTAACCGTACATGAGCAGTTCTTC,CASSLEGLTVHEQFF
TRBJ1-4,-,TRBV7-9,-,TGTGCCAGCAGCTTTGGGGCCGGGGAAAAACTGTTTTTT,CASSFGAGEKLFF
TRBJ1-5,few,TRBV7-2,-,TGTGCCAGCAGCACAACGACAGGCCCGCATCTGCCCCAGCATTTT,CASSTTTGPHLPQHF